These 27 T cell receptor beta chains share one sample of origin, sequenced in a study of molecular identifiers for immune sequencing clone quantification. A single record per CDR3 protein comes from TCRdb applying MiXCR to the PCR reads. The sample comprises about 640,000 distinct CDR3 sequences, about 20% of which are singletons, and roughly 0.9% rests with the top ten. Sequenced input: naive CD8+ T cells from blood, with Jurkat cell RNA spiked in. Stated subset: FACS-sorted CD8+CD4-CCR7+CD45RA+ naive T cells. The source of these receptors is a human donor in good health. Some libraries in this study had Jurkat cell RNA spiked in.

This clonotype was observed a few times. The gene calls are TRBV12-3 or TRBV12-4 and TRBJ2-5, with a tentative D call TRBD1 (5 bases). The CDR3 is 16 amino acids. Trimming stripped 1 base from V and 2 bases from J, with 14 bases between. In DNA form, the CDR3 reads TGTGCCAGCAGTTTAGTTAGGGCCAGGACACAAGAGACCCAGTACTTC. Its protein product is CASSLVRARTQETQYF.

This clonotype was detected only a few times. J is TRBJ2-7 and V is TRBV6-2 or TRBV6-3; 8 positions agree with TRBD2. This CDR3 comprises 13 residues. Germline CDR1 and CDR2: MNHEY and SVGEGT. The junction had 7 bases not matched to a gene; V was cut back by 8 bases and J by 4 bases. The CDR3 nucleotides read TGTGCCAGCCGTCCGGGAGGGCCTTACGAGCAGTACTTC. Protein: CASRPGGPYEQYF.

This clonotype was counted many times. V and J are TRBV7-9 and TRBJ1-1; possible D gene TRBD1, 6 bases. Germline-derived CDR1 and CDR2 are SEHNR and FQNEAQ (reference sequence). The CDR3 totals 16 residues. V was cut by 3 bases and J by 1 base, with 15 bases left in between. CDR3 sequence (DNA): TGTGCCAGCAGCTTCACGGTTATGGGACAGAACACTGAAGCTTTCTTT. Translated: CASSFTVMGQNTEAFF.

This clonotype was recorded at least ten times. J is TRBJ2-7 and V is TRBV7-9; no clear D. CDR1 and CDR2 (germline): SEHNR, FQNEAQ (reference sequence). V lost 5 bases, J lost 2 bases, and 10 bases lay in between. The CDR3 totals 13 residues. The CDR3 region is CASSPSRAYEQYF. The CDR3, as DNA: TGTGCCAGCAGCCCGAGTCGAGCCTACGAGCAGTACTTC.

The sample holds many counts of this clonotype. This chain connects TRBV7-9 to TRBJ2-7; no definite D call. V was pared by 2 bases and J by 7 bases, with 15 bases between. From germline, CDR1 is SEHNR and CDR2 FQNEAQ (reference sequence). This CDR3 is 14 amino acids long. CDR3 sequence reads: CASSLPRTPQEQYF. CDR3 DNA sequence: TGTGCCAGCAGCTTACCTCGTACCCCCCAGGAGCAGTACTTC.

This clonotype was recorded at least ten times. The J gene is TRBJ1-2, the V gene TRBV29-1, with D unclear. V was cut by 1 base and J by 4 bases, with 7 bases left in between. This CDR3 comprises 12 residues. Germline V gene sequence: CDR1 SQVTM, CDR2 ANQGSEA. CDR3 sequence reads: CSVEGTAYGYTF. DNA of the CDR3: TGCAGCGTTGAAGGTACAGCCTATGGCTACACCTTC.

The rearrangement links TRBV5-6 to TRBJ2-3; D might be TRBD1 or TRBD2, each matching 7 bases. Per the germline V gene, CDR1 is SGHDT and CDR2 is YYEEEE. CDR3 length equals 16 residues. The V end was cut by 0 bases, the J end by 8 bases, with 19 bases between. The CDR3 loop is CASSLAGEGAVGTQYF. As DNA, the CDR3 is TGTGCCAGCAGCTTGGCCGGGGAGGGGGCTGTAGGTACGCAGTATTTT. Filled out from reference TRBV5-6 and TRBJ2-3, the complete variable domain reads DAGVTQSPTHLIKTRGQQVTLRCSPKSGHDTVSWYQQALGQGPQFIFQYYEEEERQRGNFPDRFSGHQFPNYSSELNVNALLLGDSALYLCASSLAGEGAVGTQYFGPGTRLTVL.

The rearrangement joins TRBV4-3 to TRBJ1-5; D might be TRBD1 (5 bases). This CDR3 spans 15 amino acids. V was shortened by 1 base and J by 3 bases, with 10 bases between the two germline ends. Per germline, CDR1 LGHNA and CDR2 YSLEER. This CDR3 is CASSQGLGDNQPQHF. CDR3 DNA sequence: TGCGCCAGCAGCCAAGGGTTAGGGGACAATCAGCCCCAGCATTTT.

Turning to this clonotype: A much larger clone differs by one base, so this may be a read error. The chain combines TRBV28 with TRBJ1-1; D ambiguous. The CDR3 loop spans 14 amino acids. Germline CDR1 reads MDHEN; CDR2 reads SYDVKM. Deletions cut 5 bases from V and 4 bases from J, with 14 bases between. CDR3 bases: TGTGCCAGCAGTCCCCAAGCCCTATTCACTGAAGCTTTCTTT. It yields the protein CASSPQALFTEAFF. Supplemented by reference TRBV28 and TRBJ1-1, the full variable domain reads DVKVTQSSRYLVKRTGEKVFLECVQDMDHENMFWYRQDPGLGLRLIYFSYDVKMKEKGDIPEGYSVSREKKERFSLILESASTNQTSMYLCASSPQALFTEAFFGQGTRLTVV.

This clonotype has a count of ten or more. The gene calls are TRBV6-1 and TRBJ2-5; 7 nucleotides match TRBD2. CDR3 length equals 14 residues. V shed 7 bases and J 5 bases; nucleotides not matched to a gene: 10. Per germline, CDR1 MNHNS and CDR2 SASEGT. The CDR3: CASNAHVGGETQYF. CDR3 DNA: TGTGCCAGCAATGCCCACGTGGGAGGGGAGACCCAGTACTTC.

J is TRBJ1-4 and V is TRBV15; the D gene is possibly TRBD1 (5 bases). The CDR3 consists of 13 residues. The germline V and J ends were trimmed by 8 bases and 8 bases, with 15 bases remaining between them. Germline V CDR1 and CDR2: LNHNV, YYDKDF (reference sequence). CDR3 coding DNA: TGTGCCACCGCAGGGAGAGGCGACGAAAAACTGTTTTTT. This sequence encodes CATAGRGDEKLFF.

This clonotype was detected only a few times. A much bigger clone sits one base away, suggesting this may be a read error. This chain joins TRBV29-1 and TRBJ2-2; TRBD2 is a possible D gene (6 bases). The CDR3 loop spans 17 amino acids. Germline loops: CDR1 SQVTM, CDR2 ANQGSEA. V was pared by 2 bases and J by 4 bases, with 20 bases between. The CDR3 loop reads CSVEKSESGESTGELFF. In DNA form, the CDR3 reads TGCAGCGTTGAAAAATCGGAGTCGGGGGAGAGCACCGGGGAGCTGTTTTTT.

This clonotype has ten or more counts. This chain uses TRBV30 with TRBJ2-2, with 8 bases fitting TRBD1. Looked up from germline, CDR1 is GTSNPN and CDR2 is SVGIG (reference sequence). V lost 1 base to trimming and J lost 1 base; unmatched junction nucleotides: 5. The CDR3 covers 16 residues. The CDR3 loop reads CAWSGQGFENTGELFF. CDR3 DNA sequence: TGTGCCTGGAGTGGACAGGGGTTTGAGAACACCGGGGAGCTGTTTTTT.

This clonotype was seen only a few times. A clone one base away is much larger, so this may be a read error. The chain has TRBV7-9 and TRBJ2-2, with D unresolved. The germline V gene encodes CDR1 SEHNR and CDR2 FQNEAQ (reference sequence). This CDR3 comprises 13 residues. CDR3 DNA sequence: TGTGCCGGCAGCTTAGAGGCTGCCGGGGAGCTGTTTTTT. The encoded protein is CAGSLEAAGELFF.

This clonotype showed up just a few times. The V and J genes are TRBV7-9 and TRBJ2-1, with 10 bases lining up with TRBD1. Germline lookup yields CDR1 SEHNR and CDR2 FQNEAQ (reference sequence). V was clipped by 5 bases and J by 9 bases; unmatched bases: 13. This CDR3 has 16 amino acids. As DNA, the CDR3 is TGTGCCAGCAGCCCGCTACCGGGACAGGGGAATGGTGAGCAGTTCTTC. Translating it yields CASSPLPGQGNGEQFF.

In its sample, this clonotype was seen many times. J is TRBJ1-1 and V is TRBV6-2 or TRBV6-3; D not resolved. This CDR3 contains 12 residues. CDR1 and CDR2 from the germline V gene are MNHEY and SVGEGT. V lost 0 bases to trimming and J lost 6 bases, with 5 bases between them. CDR3 loop: CASSYSGAEAFF. The DNA of the CDR3 is TGTGCCAGCAGTTACTCAGGCGCTGAAGCTTTCTTT.

As regards this clonotype: This may arise from a read error, as a much more abundant clone is one base away. The V and J genes are TRBV6-2 or TRBV6-3 and TRBJ2-2, with D maybe TRBD2 (5 bases). CDR3 length: 13 residues. Germline CDR1 and CDR2: MNHEY and SVGEGT. CDR3 DNA: TGTGCCAGCATGGAGCCGAACACCGGGGAGCTGTCTTTT. Its translation: CASMEPNTGELSF.

The rearrangement links TRBV15 to TRBJ2-1; 11 nucleotides line up with TRBD1. Losses at the gene ends were 2 bases for V and 7 bases for J; bases not matched to a gene: 10. There are 17 residues in the CDR3. Germline-derived CDR1 and CDR2 are LNHNV and YYDKDF (reference sequence). Here the CDR3 DNA reads TGTGCCACCAGCAGAACTCCGGACAGGGGGCTAGAAAATGAGCAGTTCTTC. Protein: CATSRTPDRGLENEQFF.

This clonotype was picked up a small number of times. The chain carries TRBV5-8 and TRBJ2-7; no definite D call. Trimming pared 0 bases from V and 9 bases from J, leaving 10 bases between. The V gene's germline CDR1 is SGHTS and CDR2 YDEGEE. The CDR3 runs 12 residues. CDR3 in amino acids: CASSLDADAQYF. CDR3 bases: TGTGCCAGCAGCTTGGATGCGGACGCGCAGTACTTC. Full variable domain (outside the CDR3, taken from reference TRBV5-8 and TRBJ2-7): EAGVTQSPTHLIKTRGQQATLRCSPISGHTSVYWYQQALGLGLQFLLWYDEGEERNRGNFPPRFSGRQFPNYSSELNVNALELEDSALYLCASSLDADAQYFGPGTRLTVT.

Remarks on this clonotype: A much larger clone lies one base from this, so it may be a read error. CDR3 sequence reads: CASSPTRTHERYF. As DNA, the CDR3 is TGTGCCAGCAGCCCGACGCGGACCCACGAGCGGTACTTC. J is TRBJ2-7 and V is TRBV9; D remains ambiguous. This CDR3 region has 13 residues. CDR1 and CDR2 (germline): SGDLS, YYNGEE.

This clonotype was found many times. This chain uses TRBV4-3 with TRBJ2-7, with D perhaps matching TRBD1 (5 bases). Germline values: CDR1 LGHNA, CDR2 YSLEER. The CDR3 has 15 amino acids. V was cut by 0 bases and J by 2 bases, with 11 bases left in between. The chain's CDR3 is CASSQDRARAYEQYF. The CDR3 coding sequence is TGCGCCAGCAGCCAAGATAGGGCCAGGGCCTACGAGCAGTACTTC.

This clonotype was detected ten times or more. V is TRBV4-3 and J is TRBJ1-1; D is uncertain. CDR3 length: 17 amino acids. CDR1 is LGHNA and CDR2 is YSLEER in the germline V gene. V was trimmed by 0 bases and J by 0 bases, leaving 14 bases between them. The CDR3 reads CASSQDLADYMNTEAFF. The CDR3 DNA follows: TGCGCCAGCAGCCAAGATCTGGCAGATTATATGAACACTGAAGCTTTCTTT.

This clonotype was picked up many times. This chain joins TRBV29-1 and TRBJ2-7, with D perhaps matching TRBD2 (5 bases). The CDR3 consists of 11 residues. Germline V CDR1 and CDR2: SQVTM, ANQGSEA. The V end lost 3 bases, the J end lost 7 bases, and 10 bases lay between the germline ends. CDR3 sequence: CSVEGVGEQYF. Here the CDR3 DNA reads TGCAGCGTTGAGGGAGTGGGAGAGCAGTACTTC.

This clonotype has ten or more counts. The chain joins TRBV9 to TRBJ2-3; no definite D call. The germline V and J ends were trimmed by 0 bases and 6 bases, with 14 bases remaining between them. From germline, CDR1 is SGDLS and CDR2 YYNGEE. The CDR3 totals 15 residues. The CDR3 nucleotides read TGTGCCAGCAGCGTAGATGGGCCGCCCGGTGATACGCAGTATTTT. This codes for CASSVDGPPGDTQYF. The full variable domain, in which reference TRBV9 and TRBJ2-3 provide the parts outside the CDR3, is DSGVTQTPKHLITATGQRVTLRCSPRSGDLSVYWYQQSLDQGLQFLIQYYNGEERAKGNILERFSAQQFPDLHSELNLSSLELGDSALYFCASSVDGPPGDTQYFGPGTRLTVL.

This clonotype was detected ten times or more. CDR3 in amino acids: CASSLSTTPFHEQFF. The CDR3 region has the DNA TGTGCCAGCAGCTTAAGTACTACTCCTTTCCATGAGCAGTTCTTC. The chain has TRBV7-2 and TRBJ2-1; D gene unclear. Germline V gene data show CDR1 as SGHTA and CDR2 as FQGNSA. The CDR3 extends over 15 amino acids. V shed 2 bases and J shed 8 bases, with 16 bases lying between them.

This clonotype was counted ten times or more. V and J are TRBV6-2 or TRBV6-3 and TRBJ2-3; 9 positions match TRBD2. Germline CDR1 is MNHEY and CDR2 is SVGEGT. V was pared by 6 bases and J by 6 bases, with 10 bases of the junction left unmatched. The CDR3 is 15 amino acids. The DNA for the CDR3 is TGTGCCAGCAGCACGACCGGGACTAGCAGCGATACGCAGTATTTT. Translating it yields CASSTTGTSSDTQYF.

Many counts were recorded for this clonotype. V usage is TRBV7-9 and J usage is TRBJ1-1; D remains ambiguous. Deletions cut 5 bases from V and 4 bases from J, with 8 bases between. Germline V gene data show CDR1 as SEHNR and CDR2 as FQNEAQ (reference sequence). This CDR3 contains 12 residues. CDR3 sequence reads: CASSPIATEAFF. DNA for the CDR3: TGTGCCAGCAGCCCAATCGCCACTGAAGCTTTCTTT.